This T cell receptor (beta chain) was recovered during a study of OX40 agonist ivuxolimab in advanced cancers. Turning to the overall study: Ivuxolimab was an agonistic, fully human IgG2 monoclonal antibody directed against OX40 (CD134), a costimulatory receptor. Intravenous ivuxolimab was administered to patients every 2 weeks at six dose levels: 0.01, 0.1, 0.3, 1.5, 3 and 10 mg/kg. Of the roughly 50 dose-escalation patients, hepatocellular carcinoma was present in about 19, melanoma in roughly 15, renal cell carcinoma in 9 and head and neck cancer in 9. A male proportion of nearly 85% and a mean age of about 60 years, ranging from 23 to 79, were recorded for the dose-escalation cohort. Patients were allowed to have had prior anti-PD-1, anti-PD-L1 or anti-CTLA-4 therapy, and approximately 40% of the dose-escalation patients had previously received checkpoint inhibitors. Partial responses were achieved by three dose-escalation patients, of whom one had hepatocellular carcinoma and two had cutaneous melanoma. The purpose of peripheral TCRbeta sequencing was to test whether ivuxolimab changed TCR sequence diversity and led to clonal T-cell expansion. The paper describes the monotherapy dose-escalation part (N of about 54 patients) of the phase I trial of ivuxolimab.

Genomic DNA was extracted from sorted cells for sequencing of the TCRbeta CDR3 region. TCRbeta CDR3 regions were sequenced using the immunoSEQ Assay. The clones in this table, taken by TCRdb from immuneACCESS, are in-frame only. Not every clone is retained; where verified, under half of the shortfall comes from an unresolved V gene, and the cause of the rest is unknown. For this sample there are some 62,000 clones; approximately 90% appear just once. About 12% of the sample is taken by the ten largest. Reading from cysteine to phenylalanine, the CDR3 counts 15 amino acids. The sequence is cut down to CDR3 DNA, 45 bases in frame from base 1. The V and J ends are trimmed by 2 bases and 2 bases, leaving 9 bases between them. The germline V gene gives CDR1 as MNHEY and CDR2 as SVGAGI. Patients with autoimmune disease history or receiving systemic immunosuppression were excluded from the trial. Peripheral blood for TCR sequencing was collected from all dose cohorts at baseline, on cycle 4 day 1, and on cycle 7 day 1. Samples were obtained from an open-label, multicenter, first-in-human phase I dose-escalation trial of ivuxolimab. The trial enrolled adults with locally advanced or metastatic head and neck squamous cell, hepatocellular, melanoma or renal cell carcinoma. Before TCR sequencing, CD4+ and CD8+ T cells were separately sorted from peripheral blood.

Notes on this clone: There is no known antigen for this receptor. There are no base qualities to consult, and no much larger clone falls within one base.

What the research found in general, with its limitations: After ivuxolimab, CD8+ T cells had more expanded clones than CD4+ T cells on average. Low levels of normalized T-cell clonal expansion were also shown by some nonresponding patients. At doses of 0.1 to 3.0 mg/kg, clonal expansion of both CD4+ and CD8+ T cells in blood was seen between baseline and week 6. Antigen specificity was not determined for the clonally expanded peripheral T cells. In the 0.1-3.0 mg/kg groups, partial responders had among the lowest normalized peripheral clonal expansion, particularly in CD8+ T cells.

Specimen: CD4+ or CD8+ T cells sorted from blood, collected in a trial of the OX40 agonist ivuxolimab. Recombination linked TRBV6-5 to TRBJ1-4, with a tentative D gene TRBD1 over 5 matching bases. The TCR comes from an adult with an advanced solid tumor such as melanoma, head and neck, liver or kidney cancer. The DNA sequence is given as TGTGCCAGCAGTTACCTAGACAGCACTAATGAAAAACTGTTTTTT. Its protein product is CASSYLDSTNEKLFF.